These 14 T cell receptor beta chains were sequenced from one sample in a study of shared clonotypes between healthy human individuals. Naive CD8 populations comprised CD45RO-negative cells positively selected for CCR7, excluding terminally differentiated effector memory CD45RA+ cells. Using immunoSEQ multiplex PCR, the repertoire was profiled, and TCRdb retains in-frame clones only, with some absent. Of fewer than 1 million clones in the sample, 90% to 97% are singletons; the top ten hold about 0.22%. The sequenced sample was naive CD8+ T cells sorted from blood. The receptors come from a young man in good health.

The J gene is TRBJ1-5, the V gene TRBV15, with TRBD1 matching 7 bases. V shed 5 bases, J shed 2 bases, and the junction held 12 bases outside the gene matches. This CDR3 is built from 17 residues. Per germline, CDR1 LNHNV and CDR2 YYDKDF (reference sequence). The CDR3 DNA sequence: TGTGCCACCAGCCGTCCCCCCTTTACAGGGGGCAATCAGCCCCAGCATTTT. It codes for CATSRPPFTGGNQPQHF. The whole variable domain, filled in from reference TRBV15 and TRBJ1-5, reads DAMVIQNPRYQVTQFGKPVTLSCSQTLNHNVMYWYQQKSSQAPKLLFHYYDKDFNNEADTPDNFQSRRPNTSFCFLDIRSPGLGDTAMYLCATSRPPFTGGNQPQHFGDGTRLSIL.

The V call is TRBV7-9, the J call TRBJ1-2; D is uncertain. Trimming removed 1 base from V and 8 bases from J, with 11 bases in between. Germline values: CDR1 SEHNR, CDR2 FQNEAQ (reference sequence). The CDR3 runs to 13 residues. DNA for the CDR3: TGTGCCAGCAGCTTAGGATTCCCTTGGGGCTACACCTTC. It yields the protein CASSLGFPWGYTF.

The CDR3 nucleotides are TGTGCCAGCAGCTTAACTCCTAGCGCCCAATACAATGAGCAGTTCTTC. Translating gives CASSLTPSAQYNEQFF. This chain joins TRBV7-2 and TRBJ2-1, with D perhaps matching TRBD2 (6 bases). The V end lost 2 bases, the J end lost 4 bases, and 15 bases lay between the germline ends. The CDR3 covers 16 residues. Germline CDR1 and CDR2: SGHTA and FQGNSA.

This clone appeared a single time. The chain carries TRBV27 and TRBJ2-7; weak D call: TRBD1 (7 bases). Trimming removed 0 bases at V and 4 bases at J, with 16 bases between. The CDR3 extends over 16 amino acids. Germline CDR1 is MNHEY and CDR2 is SMNVEV (reference sequence). The CDR3 sequence is CASSLSEGALVYEQYF. The CDR3 DNA reads as TGTGCCAGCAGTTTATCGGAGGGGGCGCTGGTATACGAGCAGTACTTC.

J is TRBJ2-3 and V is TRBV6-5; D might be TRBD2 (5 bases). CDR1 and CDR2 (germline): MNHEY, SVGAGI. Trimming removed 2 bases at V and 4 bases at J, with 10 bases between. The CDR3 length is 14 residues. The CDR3 sequence: CASSYGIGADTQYF. The CDR3 DNA is TGTGCCAGCAGTTACGGGATCGGGGCAGATACGCAGTATTTT.

The chain carries TRBV5-6 and TRBJ2-1; 9 bases align to TRBD2. The CDR3 length is 15 residues. The V segment lost 2 bases and the J segment 10 bases; nucleotides outside the gene matches: 10. CDR1 SGHDT and CDR2 YYEEEE come from the germline V gene. CDR3 region: CASSFTREGGLEQFF. The DNA of the CDR3 is TGTGCCAGCAGCTTCACGCGGGAGGGCGGCCTGGAGCAGTTCTTC.

This chain links TRBV5-1 with TRBJ2-5; perhaps TRBD1 as D (5 bases). This CDR3 is built from 15 residues. Between the trimmed V and J ends, which lost 0 bases and 4 bases, there was a span of 13 bases. Germline V lookup: CDR1 SGHRS, CDR2 YFSETQ. The CDR3 sequence is CASSLVGQGIETQYF. The DNA of the CDR3 is TGCGCCAGCAGCTTGGTGGGGCAGGGAATAGAGACCCAGTACTTC.

This chain links TRBV27 with TRBJ2-2; D is unresolved. The CDR3 is 15 amino acids. CDR1 and CDR2 (germline): MNHEY, SMNVEV (reference sequence). Trimming stripped 3 bases from V and 7 bases from J, with 15 bases between. The CDR3 is CASSFLSVFGGELFF. Written as DNA, the CDR3 is TGTGCCAGCAGTTTTTTGTCGGTATTCGGCGGGGAGCTGTTTTTT.

This clone was seen once. J is TRBJ2-5 and V is TRBV6-6, with 11 bases aligning to TRBD2. The germline gives CDR1 MNHNY, CDR2 SVGAGI (reference sequence). The CDR3 contains 16 residues. The ends lost 5 bases at V and 2 bases at J; junction bases unmatched: 7. The CDR3 sequence is CASSIPGLADQETQYF. The CDR3, as DNA: TGTGCCAGCAGTATCCCGGGACTAGCGGATCAAGAGACCCAGTACTTC.

The chain combines TRBV5-1 with TRBJ1-4, with TRBD1 as a possible D gene (5 bases). CDR1 is SGHRS, CDR2 YFSETQ, per germline. There are 16 residues in the CDR3. The germline V and J ends were trimmed by 2 bases and 0 bases, with 11 bases remaining between them. The CDR3 nucleotides read TGCGCCAGCAGCTTTACAGGAGTTGCAACTAATGAAAAACTGTTTTTT. The encoded protein is CASSFTGVATNEKLFF.

The chain is built from TRBV11-1 and TRBJ2-1; 14 positions agree with TRBD2. Looked up from germline, CDR1 is SGHAT and CDR2 is FQDESV (reference sequence). This CDR3 comprises 15 residues. The junction had 10 bases not matched to a gene; V was cut back by 3 bases and J by 15 bases. The CDR3 sequence is CASSFTGTSGSERFF. In nucleotides, the CDR3 is TGTGCCAGCAGCTTCACCGGGACTAGCGGGAGTGAACGGTTCTTC.

J is TRBJ2-1 and V is TRBV19; the D gene could be TRBD1 or TRBD2 (5 bases each). The CDR3 extends over 12 amino acids. CDR1 is LNHDA, CDR2 SQIVND, per germline (reference sequence). The V gene lost 6 bases and the J gene lost 7 bases, with 10 bases spanning the gap. CDR3 in DNA: TGTGCCAGTAGCGGGACGGGGAATGAGCAGTTCTTC. Its translation is CASSGTGNEQFF.

The V call is TRBV11-2, the J call TRBJ1-1; D call uncertain. The CDR3 consists of 11 residues. Germline CDR1 reads SGHAT; CDR2 reads FQNNGV. Trimming left V 1 base short and J 11 bases short, with 8 bases between. The CDR3 spells CASSLGGLAFF. CDR3 nucleotides: TGTGCCAGCAGCTTAGGAGGGCTCGCTTTCTTT.

This clone was seen just once. This chain joins TRBV6-1 and TRBJ2-1; TRBD2 matches 10 bases. The CDR3 has 15 amino acids. The ends lost 2 bases at V and 8 bases at J; junction bases unmatched: 6. The germline V gene has CDR1 MNHNS and CDR2 SASEGT. CDR3 sequence (DNA): TGTGCCAGCAGTGAATACGGGACTAGCGTCTATGAGCAGTTCTTC. Translation gives CASSEYGTSVYEQFF.